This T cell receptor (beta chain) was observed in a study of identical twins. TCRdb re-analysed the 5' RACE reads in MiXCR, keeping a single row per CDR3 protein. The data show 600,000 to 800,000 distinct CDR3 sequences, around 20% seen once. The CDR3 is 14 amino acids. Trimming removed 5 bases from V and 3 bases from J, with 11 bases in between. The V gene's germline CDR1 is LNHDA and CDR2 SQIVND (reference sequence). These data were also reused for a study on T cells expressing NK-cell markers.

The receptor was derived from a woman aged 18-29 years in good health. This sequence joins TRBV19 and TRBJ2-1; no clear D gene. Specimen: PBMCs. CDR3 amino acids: CASSLSYNYNEQFF. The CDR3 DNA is TGTGCCAGTAGTTTATCCTATAACTACAATGAGCAGTTCTTC.